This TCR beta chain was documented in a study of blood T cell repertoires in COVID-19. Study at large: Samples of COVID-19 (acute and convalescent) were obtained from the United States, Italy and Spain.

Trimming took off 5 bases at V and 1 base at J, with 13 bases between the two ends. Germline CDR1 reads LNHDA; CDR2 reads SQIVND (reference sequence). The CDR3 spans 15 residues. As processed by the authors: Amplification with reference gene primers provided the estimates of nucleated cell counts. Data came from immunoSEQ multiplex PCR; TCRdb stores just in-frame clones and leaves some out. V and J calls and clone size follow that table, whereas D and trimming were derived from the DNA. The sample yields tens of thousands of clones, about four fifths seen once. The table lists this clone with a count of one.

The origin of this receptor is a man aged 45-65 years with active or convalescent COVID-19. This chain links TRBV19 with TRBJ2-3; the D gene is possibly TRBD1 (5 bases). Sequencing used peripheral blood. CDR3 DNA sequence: TGTGCCAGTAGTCCATTGGCAGGGCGCACAGATACGCAGTATTTT. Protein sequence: CASSPLAGRTDTQYF. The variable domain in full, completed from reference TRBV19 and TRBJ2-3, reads DGGITQSPKYLFRKEGQNVTLSCEQNLNHDAMYWYRQDPGQGLRLIYYSQIVNDFQKGDIAEGYSVSREKKESFPLTVTSAQKNPTAFYLCASSPLAGRTDTQYFGPGTRLTVL.